The clone carrying this T cell receptor beta chain came up a few times. The antigen is undetermined. This entry comes from a study of vaccination and CD4 T cells after COVID-19. Across the whole study: Investigators drew the post-COVID samples a median around 93 days after diagnosis, with a range of 35 to 161. Overlapping spike peptides of SARS-CoV-2, HCoV-NL63, HCoV-OC43 and HCoV-229E stimulated the cells.

The study, taken as a whole, reports: The rise in median SARS-CoV-2-reactive clonotypes, from about 20 to 38, was not significant.

The Oncomine TCR Beta short-read assay was what sequenced the DNA obtained from cultured CD4+ T cells. The template was genomic DNA from cultured CD4+ T cells. TCRdb called the PCR reads again in MiXCR, with one record for every CDR3 protein. The repertoire holds some 11,000 distinct CDR3 sequences, with about 26% as singletons. The treatment is: roughly ten-day PBMC culture with coronavirus spike peptide pools or control peptides (ViraFEST assay). CDR1 and CDR2 (germline): SGHTA, FQGNSA. The CDR3 spans 16 residues. V shed 3 bases and J shed 0 bases, with 9 bases lying between them. The origin of this receptor is a human donor who had recovered from COVID-19. The sample here was CD4+ T cells from blood, cultured in vitro, taken after SARS-CoV-2 vaccination. V is TRBV7-2 and J is TRBJ2-6; TRBD2 might be the D (6 bases). CDR3 amino acids: CASSFPGGSGANVLTF. The DNA of the CDR3 is TGTGCCAGCAGCTTCCCCGGGGGCTCTGGGGCCAACGTCCTGACTTTC.